Below, 27 T cell receptor beta chains from the same sample are listed, as sequenced in a study of blood T cell repertoires in COVID-19. TCRdb's copy holds only in-frame clones and misses some; the assay was immunoSEQ multiplex PCR. This table has under 200,000 clones, about 74% appearing once. Sequencing was done on a sample of peripheral blood. Receptor source: a woman of 80 years or more with acute or convalescent COVID-19.

V is TRBV12-3 or TRBV12-4 and J is TRBJ2-3, with 7 positions matching TRBD2. The CDR3 has 12 residues. Trimming at V came to 6 bases and at J to 11 bases, leaving 8 bases not matched to a gene. For the CDR3, the DNA is TGTGCCAGCAGGACTCCGGGACTAAGGCAGTATTTT. Translated, it gives CASRTPGLRQYF.

V usage is TRBV28 and J usage is TRBJ1-4; TRBD1 is a possible D gene (5 bases). From germline, CDR1 is MDHEN and CDR2 SYDVKM. V lost 5 bases and J lost 6, with 13 bases in between. CDR3 length: 14 residues. The CDR3 is CASSDQGLDEKLFF. CDR3 nucleotides: TGTGCCAGCAGTGATCAGGGTCTGGATGAAAAACTGTTTTTT.

The rearrangement uses TRBV9 and TRBJ1-4; 8 nucleotides line up with TRBD1. Unmatched junction bases numbered 8, after V lost 3 bases and J lost 4 bases. There are 16 residues in the CDR3. Germline V gives CDR1 SGDLS, CDR2 YYNGEE. In DNA, the CDR3 is TGTGCCAGCAGCGCCCCAGGGACAGGCTTTAATGAAAAACTGTTTTTT. Protein sequence: CASSAPGTGFNEKLFF.

In regard to this clone: An end of the junction differs from the germline gene, which may be a read error. The chain links TRBV28 to TRBJ1-5; 12 nucleotides align to TRBD1. Per the germline V gene, CDR1 is MDHEN and CDR2 is SYDVKM. This CDR3 is 18 amino acids long. The CDR3 DNA reads TGTGCCACCAGTCGTTTACCGGGACAGGGGGCGCCCGGGCAGCCCCAGCATTTT. This translates into CATSRLPGQGAPGQPQHF. Combining the CDR3 with reference TRBV28 and TRBJ1-5 gives the whole variable domain DVKVTQSSRYLVKRTGEKVFLECVQDMDHENMFWYRQDPGLGLRLIYFSYDVKMKEKGDIPEGYSVSREKKERFSLILESASTNQTSMYLCATSRLPGQGAPGQPQHFGDGTRLSIL.

V usage is TRBV30 and J usage is TRBJ1-1; 9 bases are a match to TRBD1. The CDR3 sequence is 13 residues long. Germline lookup yields CDR1 GTSNPN and CDR2 SVGIG (reference sequence). After removal of 3 bases from V and 5 bases from J, the junction contained 4 bases not matched to a gene. CDR3 bases: TGTGCCTGGAGCTGGACAGGGGCTACTGAAGCTTTCTTT. It yields the protein CAWSWTGATEAFF.

The chain combines TRBV27 with TRBJ1-1; 9 bases map to TRBD1. Trimming cost V 6 bases and J 4 bases; bases outside gene matches: 6. Germline CDR1 MNHEY, CDR2 SMNVEV (reference sequence). CDR3 length: 14 residues. CDR3 in amino acids: CASRVQGALTEAFF. Here the CDR3 DNA reads TGTGCCAGCAGGGTACAGGGGGCTCTCACTGAAGCTTTCTTT.

This clone occurred a few times. The genes are TRBV6-5 and TRBJ1-1, with a tentative D call TRBD1 (5 bases). In germline, CDR1 is MNHEY, CDR2 SVGAGI. This CDR3 contains 14 residues. V lost 10 bases, J lost 2 bases, and 17 bases lay in between. The CDR3 is CATSRGTFNTEAFF. CDR3 DNA sequence: TGTGCCACCTCAAGGGGCACCTTCAACACTGAAGCTTTCTTT.

This clone was seen a single time. This chain links TRBV5-1 with TRBJ2-1; TRBD2 aligns across 7 bases. The J segment lost 1 base and the V segment lost 2 bases, leaving 9 bases of the junction unmatched. CDR1 SGHRS and CDR2 YFSETQ come from the germline V gene. This CDR3 contains 17 residues. Written as DNA, the CDR3 is TGCGCCAGCAGCTTAGCGGGATCTGCAGCGTCCTACAATGAGCAGTTCTTC. Its translation is CASSLAGSAASYNEQFF.

V gene TRBV15 combines with J gene TRBJ2-1, with 11 bases that match TRBD2. Germline V gene data show CDR1 as LNHNV and CDR2 as YYDKDF (reference sequence). The CDR3 sequence is 15 residues long. Trimming at V came to 3 bases and at J to 14 bases, leaving 12 bases not matched to a gene. CDR3 protein: CATSSSGLAVWYKFF. The CDR3 nucleotides read TGTGCCACCAGCAGCTCGGGACTAGCGGTTTGGTATAAGTTCTTC.

V is TRBV7-2 and J is TRBJ1-1, with 7 bases that match TRBD1. V shed 10 bases and J 6 bases; nucleotides not matched to a gene: 11. The V gene's germline CDR1 is SGHTA and CDR2 FQGNSA. CDR3 length: 13 residues. CDR3 sequence: CATSLTGESEAFF. The CDR3 DNA reads TGTGCCACCTCGCTCACAGGGGAGTCTGAAGCTTTCTTT.

The genes are TRBV2 and TRBJ1-4; 9 nucleotides line up with TRBD1. The V segment lost 7 bases and the J segment 5 bases; nucleotides outside the gene matches: 14. This CDR3 region has 17 residues. In germline, CDR1 is SNHLY, CDR2 FYNNEI. In nucleotides, the CDR3 is TGTGCCAGCACAGAATCCCGACAGGGGGATATGAATGAAAAACTGTTTTTT. Translated, it gives CASTESRQGDMNEKLFF.

V and J are TRBV5-1 and TRBJ1-5; D remains unclear. The CDR3 is made up of 15 amino acids. From germline, CDR1 is SGHRS and CDR2 YFSETQ. Trimming left V 4 bases short and J 3 bases short, with 14 bases between. The CDR3 loop reads CASSPMTGNNQPQHF. CDR3 bases: TGCGCCAGCAGCCCTATGACGGGTAACAATCAGCCCCAGCATTTT.

V gene TRBV19 combines with J gene TRBJ2-2; possible D gene TRBD2, 7 bases. The CDR3 length is 15 residues. The germline CDR1 and CDR2 sequences are LNHDA and SQIVND (reference sequence). The V end was cut by 7 bases, the J end by 4 bases, with 16 bases between. CDR3 in amino acids: CASTNRGGGTGELFF. DNA of the CDR3: TGTGCCAGTACCAATAGGGGGGGCGGCACCGGGGAGCTGTTTTTT.

The sample holds one count of this clone. The chain carries TRBV7-8 and TRBJ1-3, with 8 bases lining up with TRBD1. J gave up 2 bases and V 5 bases, and 8 bases lay outside the gene matches. Germline assignment: CDR1 SGHVS and CDR2 FQNEAQ. The CDR3 is 16 amino acids. This CDR3 is CASSQAGGYTGNTIYF. CDR3 bases: TGTGCCAGCAGCCAGGCAGGGGGCTACACTGGAAACACCATATATTTT.

This clone was seen more than once but under ten times. The chain employs TRBV3-1 (or the pseudogene TRBV3-2) and TRBJ2-1, with D unclear. CDR1 and CDR2 from the germline V gene are LGHDT and YNNKEL (reference sequence). Trimming removed 4 bases at V and 4 bases at J, with 11 bases between. This CDR3 is built from 14 residues. CDR3 sequence: CASSLGGLYNEQFF. As DNA, the CDR3 is TGTGCCAGCAGCCTCGGCGGCCTTTACAATGAGCAGTTCTTC.

The chain has TRBV27 and TRBJ1-1, with no clear D. The V end lost 0 bases, the J end lost 4 bases, and 12 bases lay between the germline ends. CDR3 length equals 15 residues. Germline assignment: CDR1 MNHEY and CDR2 SMNVEV (reference sequence). The CDR3 is CASSLSGRIFTEAFF. The DNA for the CDR3 is TGTGCCAGCAGTTTATCGGGGAGAATCTTCACTGAAGCTTTCTTT.

This clone was seen only a few times. The chain employs TRBV27 and TRBJ2-7, with D possibly TRBD2 on 6 matching bases. The V gene lost 3 bases and the J gene lost 0 bases, with 9 bases spanning the gap. The CDR3 runs 14 residues. CDR1 is MNHEY and CDR2 is SMNVEV in the germline V gene (reference sequence). In DNA form, the CDR3 reads TGTGCCAGCAGTTTCGCGGGAATCTCCTACGAGCAGTACTTC. This gives the protein CASSFAGISYEQYF.

The chain couples TRBV7-9 to TRBJ2-7; 8 bases align to TRBD1. From germline, CDR1 is SEHNR and CDR2 FQNEAQ (reference sequence). The CDR3 runs 15 residues. J was trimmed by 6 bases and V by 5 bases; bases with no gene match: 12. Written as DNA, the CDR3 is TGTGCCAGCAGCGGCACCGGGACAGGTTTCTCCGAGCAGTACTTC. It translates to CASSGTGTGFSEQYF.

V is TRBV28 and J is TRBJ2-1, with 10 bases lining up with TRBD2. V shed 1 base and J 5 bases; nucleotides not matched to a gene: 5. Per the germline V gene, CDR1 is MDHEN and CDR2 is SYDVKM. The CDR3 sequence is 16 residues long. The CDR3 sequence: CASSLYSGRHNNEQFF. In DNA form, the CDR3 reads TGTGCCAGCAGTTTATATAGCGGGAGGCACAACAATGAGCAGTTCTTC.

The chain links TRBV13 to TRBJ1-1, with D hard to call. Per germline, CDR1 PRHDT and CDR2 FYEKMQ (reference sequence). This CDR3 has 13 residues. Between the trimmed V and J ends, which lost 2 bases and 1 base, there was a span of 5 bases. CDR3 sequence reads: CASSLRRNTEAFF. The DNA for the CDR3 is TGTGCCAGCAGCTTAAGGAGGAACACTGAAGCTTTCTTT.

This clone was seen a single time. The chain combines TRBV6-5 with TRBJ1-6, with a weak D call TRBD1 (5 bases). The CDR3 has 14 amino acids. Germline CDR1 MNHEY, CDR2 SVGAGI. Trimming took 4 bases from V and 11 from J, leaving 15 bases between them. CDR3 loop: CASSWGFNETPLHF. CDR3 DNA sequence: TGTGCCAGCAGTTGGGGCTTTAACGAAACACCCCTCCACTTT.

This chain uses TRBV5-4 with TRBJ2-7; 7 bases match TRBD2. Trimming removed 0 bases from V and 6 bases from J; junction bases left unmatched: 12. The CDR3 is 16 residues long. Germline-derived CDR1 and CDR2 are SGHNT and YYREEE (reference sequence). CDR3 protein: CASSLGNGRNPREQYF. CDR3 sequence (DNA): TGTGCCAGCAGCTTGGGTAACGGGAGGAACCCACGCGAGCAGTACTTC.

The rearrangement joins TRBV7-2 to TRBJ1-2; 9 bases agree with TRBD1. From germline, CDR1 is SGHTA and CDR2 FQGNSA. The CDR3 is made up of 15 amino acids. V was clipped by 5 bases and J by 2 bases; unmatched bases: 6. The CDR3 DNA is TGTGCCAGCAGCCCAGAACAGGGGGCGAACTATGGCTACACCTTC. Residues: CASSPEQGANYGYTF.

The chain uses TRBV29-1 and TRBJ2-3, with a possible D match to TRBD1 (6 bases). V gave up 4 bases and J gave up 5 bases, with 16 bases separating them. CDR3 length: 14 amino acids. CDR1 and CDR2 (germline): SQVTM, ANQGSEA. The CDR3 nucleotides read TGCAGCGTTGTTGTGGGACAAGGGGGAGATACGCAGTATTTT. It is translated as CSVVVGQGGDTQYF.

This clone was detected only a few times. This sequence joins TRBV12-3 or TRBV12-4 and TRBJ1-2; tentatively, D is TRBD1 (5 bases). The CDR3 runs 13 residues. The V end lost 8 bases, the J end lost 8 bases, and 18 bases lay between the germline ends. CDR3 DNA: TGTGCCAGCGGGGGGGGACCAGCAAAGGGCTACACCTTC. Its protein product is CASGGGPAKGYTF.

CDR3: CASSPETGWNTEAFF. The CDR3 region has the DNA TGCGCCAGCAGCCCAGAGACAGGGTGGAACACTGAAGCTTTCTTT. V usage is TRBV5-1 and J usage is TRBJ1-1; 7 bases match TRBD1. The CDR3 consists of 15 residues. Trimming took 4 bases from V and 1 from J; bases not matched to a gene: 7. Germline values: CDR1 SGHRS, CDR2 YFSETQ.

The rearrangement links TRBV30 to TRBJ1-5; D gene ambiguous. Trimming took 4 bases from V and 6 from J, leaving 13 bases between them. The CDR3 runs to 13 residues. The V gene's germline CDR1 is GTSNPN and CDR2 SVGIG (reference sequence). The CDR3 bases are TGTGCCTGGACAGCGGACCGGGGTCAGCCCCAGCATTTT. It encodes CAWTADRGQPQHF.